This record covers a single T cell receptor beta chain. Its antigen is unidentified. From germline, CDR1 is LNHDA and CDR2 SQIVND (reference sequence). The CDR3 runs to 15 residues. The ends lost 6 bases at V and 4 bases at J; junction bases unmatched: 11. The data derive from a study of CD4 T cells in relation to SARS-CoV-2 and coronaviruses. Study at large: Crossreactive spike epitopes shared across donors were mapped to their HLA restriction.

The unexposed donors gave CD4+ T cells in about 2010-2019, prior to COVID-19. Naive and memory CD4+ T cells were separated from cryopreserved PBMCs. Repertoires were generated with immunoSEQ multiplex PCR, while TCRdb's copy carries only in-frame clones and drops some. The data show about 59,000 clones, about nine tenths seen once. General study points: Crossreactivity was assessed only for spike protein, not other viral proteins. About 65% of donors had memory CD4+ clonotypes crossrecognizing SARS-CoV-2 and common cold coronavirus spike.

V usage is TRBV19 and J usage is TRBJ1-2; TRBD1 aligns across 7 bases. This receptor was identified in a human donor in good health. The source material was memory CD4+ T cells from PBMCs. The CDR3 loop is CASRPTDRDSYGYTF. CDR3 nucleotide sequence: TGTGCCAGTAGGCCTACCGACAGGGATTCCTATGGCTACACCTTC. The full variable domain, rest sourced from reference TRBV19 and TRBJ1-2, is DGGITQSPKYLFRKEGQNVTLSCEQNLNHDAMYWYRQDPGQGLRLIYYSQIVNDFQKGDIAEGYSVSREKKESFPLTVTSAQKNPTAFYLCASRPTDRDSYGYTFGSGTRLTVV.